These T cell receptor beta chains were read from a single sample in a study of vaccination and CD4 T cells after COVID-19. TCRdb called the PCR reads again in MiXCR, with one record for every CDR3 protein. There are about 25,000 distinct CDR3 sequences in the sample; 67% occur only once, and 16% lies in the top ten. These receptors lack a known antigen. The sequenced sample was CD4+ T cells from blood, cultured in vitro, obtained after SARS-CoV-2 vaccination. These TCRs come from a human donor who received a COVID-19 vaccine. Each CDR3 is given with its conserved first and last residue. Fields, in order: CDR3 DNA, CDR3 protein, D gene, clone size, V gene, J gene. A D gene is named only where the DNA matches it firmly. Not all rows give a size; the values are once, few, many and, for expanded clones, a class.

CDR3nt: TGTGCCACCAGTGGACGGACAGGGGTCTACAATGAGCAGTTCTTC; CDR3aa: CATSGRTGVYNEQFF; d_gene: TRBD1; abundance: .; v_gene: TRBV24-1; j_gene: TRBJ2-1
CDR3nt: TGTGCCAGCAGAAAAGACAGGGGTCTTAACTATGGCTACACCTTC; CDR3aa: CASRKDRGLNYGYTF; d_gene: TRBD1; abundance: .; v_gene: TRBV2; j_gene: TRBJ1-2
CDR3nt: TGTGCCAGTAGTACCTCAGCGGCGCACACCATATATTTT; CDR3aa: CASSTSAAHTIYF; d_gene: .; abundance: .; v_gene: TRBV19; j_gene: TRBJ1-3
CDR3nt: TGCAGTGCTAGTCGACTAGGGGTCCTCTACGAGCAGTACTTC; CDR3aa: CSASRLGVLYEQYF; d_gene: .; abundance: .; v_gene: TRBV20-1; j_gene: TRBJ2-7
CDR3nt: TGTGCCAGCAGCGCGGACAGGGGTGAGAACATTCAGTACTTC; CDR3aa: CASSADRGENIQYF; d_gene: TRBD1; abundance: .; v_gene: TRBV5-4; j_gene: TRBJ2-4
CDR3nt: TGTGCCAGTAGCCAACTAGCGGGGGACCCAGATACGCAGTATTTT; CDR3aa: CASSQLAGDPDTQYF; d_gene: TRBD2; abundance: .; v_gene: TRBV19; j_gene: TRBJ2-3
CDR3nt: TGCAGTGCTACTTTGGGTAGGGGCAATCAGCCCCAGCATTTT; CDR3aa: CSATLGRGNQPQHF; d_gene: .; abundance: .; v_gene: TRBV20-1; j_gene: TRBJ1-5
CDR3nt: TGTGCCAGCAGTACGACAGGGTCTAGCACAGATACGCAGTATTTT; CDR3aa: CASSTTGSSTDTQYF; d_gene: TRBD1; abundance: .; v_gene: TRBV6-1; j_gene: TRBJ2-3
CDR3nt: TGTGCCAGCAGTACGACCCGACAGGGCTCCTACGAGCAGTACTTC; CDR3aa: CASSTTRQGSYEQYF; d_gene: TRBD1; abundance: .; v_gene: TRBV27; j_gene: TRBJ2-7
CDR3nt: TGTGCCAGCAGTTATGGGACAGGGGGCAATCAGCCCCGGCATTTT; CDR3aa: CASSYGTGGNQPRHF; d_gene: TRBD1; abundance: .; v_gene: TRBV6-5; j_gene: TRBJ1-5
CDR3nt: TGTGACAGCAGTGAATATGGACAGGGCTTGGCCAACGTCCTGACTTTC; CDR3aa: CDSSEYGQGLANVLTF; d_gene: TRBD1; abundance: .; v_gene: TRBV25-1; j_gene: TRBJ2-6
CDR3nt: TGTGCCAGCAGTTACTCAGAGATGAACACTGAAGCTTTCTTT; CDR3aa: CASSYSEMNTEAFF; d_gene: .; abundance: .; v_gene: TRBV6-5; j_gene: TRBJ1-1
CDR3nt: TGTGCCAGCAGCTTAGCCGGGAGGCTGGCTAGAGGCTACACCTTC; CDR3aa: CASSLAGRLARGYTF; d_gene: .; abundance: .; v_gene: TRBV5-5; j_gene: TRBJ1-2
CDR3nt: TGTGCCAGCAGAAGGTATCCTCAGAGCGAGCAGTACTTC; CDR3aa: CASRRYPQSEQYF; d_gene: .; abundance: .; v_gene: TRBV6-1; j_gene: TRBJ2-7
CDR3nt: TGTGCCAGCAGTTACCGGACCGTGGGGGCCAACGTCCTGACTTTC; CDR3aa: CASSYRTVGANVLTF; d_gene: .; abundance: .; v_gene: TRBV6-5; j_gene: TRBJ2-6
CDR3nt: TGTGCCACCAGCCCTAGCGGGAGGACCAATGAGCAGTTCTTC; CDR3aa: CATSPSGRTNEQFF; d_gene: TRBD2; abundance: .; v_gene: TRBV24-1; j_gene: TRBJ2-1
CDR3nt: TGCAGTGCTAGAGGCCAAGCGGAGACCCAGTACTTC; CDR3aa: CSARGQAETQYF; d_gene: .; abundance: few; v_gene: TRBV20-1; j_gene: TRBJ2-5
CDR3nt: TGTGCCAGCAGCTTAGGTGTCGCTAGCGGGGGCTACAATGAGCAGTTCTTC; CDR3aa: CASSLGVASGGYNEQFF; d_gene: TRBD2; abundance: .; v_gene: TRBV7-9; j_gene: TRBJ2-1
CDR3nt: TGTGCCAGCAGCTTAGTTCGGGGTGGGGGCTACACCTTC; CDR3aa: CASSLVRGGGYTF; d_gene: .; abundance: .; v_gene: TRBV7-8; j_gene: TRBJ1-2
CDR3nt: TGTGCCACCGCGACAGGGGGCGGGTCTGGAAACACCATATATTTT; CDR3aa: CATATGGGSGNTIYF; d_gene: TRBD1; abundance: .; v_gene: TRBV24-1; j_gene: TRBJ1-3
CDR3nt: TGTGCCACCAGCAGGAGCAGGGGACTAAACACCGGGGAGCTGTTTTTT; CDR3aa: CATSRSRGLNTGELFF; d_gene: .; abundance: .; v_gene: TRBV15; j_gene: TRBJ2-2
CDR3nt: TGTGCCACCTCGTTGGACGGCACTGAAGCTTTCTTT; CDR3aa: CATSLDGTEAFF; d_gene: .; abundance: .; v_gene: TRBV24-1; j_gene: TRBJ1-1
CDR3nt: TGTGCCAGCCCCCAGCGGGGGGCCCCTAGCACAGATACGCAGTATTTT; CDR3aa: CASPQRGAPSTDTQYF; d_gene: TRBD2; abundance: .; v_gene: TRBV12-3/TRBV12-4; j_gene: TRBJ2-3
CDR3nt: TGTGCCAGCAGCCTCGACAGGTACGCAGATACGCAGTATTTT; CDR3aa: CASSLDRYADTQYF; d_gene: .; abundance: once; v_gene: TRBV6-1; j_gene: TRBJ2-3
CDR3nt: TGTGCCAGCAGCAAAGGAGGGGACTGCTATGGCTACACCTTC; CDR3aa: CASSKGGDCYGYTF; d_gene: .; abundance: .; v_gene: TRBV21-1; j_gene: TRBJ1-2
CDR3nt: TGTGCCAGCAGTATGGTGGTTAGCACAGATACGCAGTATTTT; CDR3aa: CASSMVVSTDTQYF; d_gene: .; abundance: .; v_gene: TRBV6-1; j_gene: TRBJ2-3
CDR3nt: TGCAGTGCTAGCCGAACAGGGCCCCTCTCTGGAAACACCATATATTTT; CDR3aa: CSASRTGPLSGNTIYF; d_gene: .; abundance: few; v_gene: TRBV20-1; j_gene: TRBJ1-3
CDR3nt: TGTGCCATCAGAGTGACCCGGACAGGGGATGCTAACTATGGCTACACCTTC; CDR3aa: CAIRVTRTGDANYGYTF; d_gene: TRBD1; abundance: .; v_gene: TRBV10-3; j_gene: TRBJ1-2
CDR3nt: TGTGCCAGCAGTGAACTATCTAGCGGGGGGGCGAAGACCCTACGAGGGCAGTACTTC; CDR3aa: CASSELSSGGAKTLRGQYF; d_gene: TRBD2; abundance: .; v_gene: TRBV6-1; j_gene: TRBJ2-7
CDR3nt: TGTGCCAGCACCGGGACAGGGAATCAGCCCCAGCATTTT; CDR3aa: CASTGTGNQPQHF; d_gene: TRBD1; abundance: .; v_gene: TRBV7-9; j_gene: TRBJ1-5
CDR3nt: TGCAGTGCCGAGTCTGCTAGGTCGGGGGGGCGAACAGAGGAGCTGTTTTTT; CDR3aa: CSAESARSGGRTEELFF; d_gene: TRBD2; abundance: .; v_gene: TRBV20-1; j_gene: TRBJ2-2
CDR3nt: TGTGCCAGCAGCTCGGGACAGGGGCGGGAGCAAACAGATACGCAGTATTTT; CDR3aa: CASSSGQGREQTDTQYF; d_gene: TRBD1; abundance: .; v_gene: TRBV7-9; j_gene: TRBJ2-3
CDR3nt: TGTGCCAGCAGTTTATTTGGGACAGGGAAGGGGGAGACCCAGTACTTC; CDR3aa: CASSLFGTGKGETQYF; d_gene: TRBD1; abundance: few; v_gene: TRBV27; j_gene: TRBJ2-5